This T cell receptor (beta chain) emerged from a study of blood T cell repertoires in COVID-19. Overall study context: Donors in the United States, Italy and Spain gave samples during acute or convalescent COVID-19. PBMCs, B-cell-depleted T cells, or T cells were the source of the cDNA or gDNA that made up the material.

Sequencing used immunoSEQ multiplex PCR; TCRdb keeps in-frame clones, though not all of them. The data contain some 270,000 clones, 85% to 90% of them singletons. Ages ranged from about 18 to 89 years, with residence in fewer than 25 US areas. Participants' reported clinical history set cohort assignment. The receptor's source is a woman under 40 with acute COVID-19. The specimen sequenced was PBMCs or T cells enriched from blood (not recorded which).

CDR3 sequence: CASRSRLSEQYF. The CDR3 region has the DNA TGTGCCAGCCGGTCCAGGCTTAGCGAGCAGTACTTC. The chain joins TRBV28 to TRBJ2-7; D gene ambiguous. V was shortened by 8 bases and J by 6 bases, with 14 bases between the two germline ends. In germline, CDR1 is MDHEN, CDR2 SYDVKM. The CDR3 covers 12 residues.